These 2 T cell receptor beta chains were all obtained from the same sample, sequenced in a study of OX40 agonist ivuxolimab in advanced cancers. Repertoires were generated with immunoSEQ multiplex PCR, while TCRdb's copy carries only in-frame clones and drops some. The sample shows tens of thousands of clones, roughly 84% of them seen only once. The sample here was CD4+ or CD8+ T cells sorted from blood, taken in a trial of the OX40 agonist ivuxolimab. All receptors derive from an adult with an advanced solid tumor such as melanoma, head and neck, liver or kidney cancer.

The rearrangement links TRBV19 to TRBJ2-7, with D perhaps TRBD2 (5 bases). Germline loops: CDR1 LNHDA, CDR2 SQIVND (reference sequence). Trimming removed 3 bases from V and 5 bases from J, with 14 bases in between. The CDR3 totals 14 residues. CDR3 nucleotide sequence: TGTGCCAGTAGTATGAGAGGGATGGTAAACGAGCAGTACTTC. Translating it yields CASSMRGMVNEQYF.

The chain couples TRBV19 to TRBJ1-2; D unresolved. This CDR3 contains 12 residues. Trimming left V 6 bases short and J 3 bases short, with 8 bases between. The germline V gene has CDR1 LNHDA and CDR2 SQIVND (reference sequence). CDR3 nucleotide sequence: TGTGCCAGTAGCCTCCCGGACTATGGCTACACCTTC. Its translation: CASSLPDYGYTF. The whole variable domain, filled in from reference TRBV19 and TRBJ1-2, reads DGGITQSPKYLFRKEGQNVTLSCEQNLNHDAMYWYRQDPGQGLRLIYYSQIVNDFQKGDIAEGYSVSREKKESFPLTVTSAQKNPTAFYLCASSLPDYGYTFGSGTRLTVV.